In this sample, the clone carrying this T cell receptor (beta chain) turned up a few times. The antigen is not known. CDR1 and CDR2 from the germline V gene are SGHVS and FQNEAQ. This CDR3 is 15 amino acids long. Trimming pared 3 bases from V and 4 bases from J, leaving 15 bases between. Molecular barcoding with unique molecular identifiers was used for the TCRbeta library. MiXCR was run by TCRdb on the PCR reads, yielding one entry per CDR3 protein. The sample holds 500,000 to 750,000 distinct CDR3 sequences; 10% to 15% are singletons and the top ten take 2.2%. The sample comes from a study of T-cell reconstitution after alpha-beta-depleted transplantation in children. Study results and caveats: Once a year had passed after transplant, T-cell counts and diversity came mostly from newly produced T cells. Reportedly, alpha-beta T cells present about two months post-transplant originated from several hundred expanded clones of graft origin. Surviving recipient T cells and thymic progenitors underlay high day-60 TCRbeta diversity in some patients.

Material: PBMCs, mostly from graft donor cells, obtained 360 days after TCRalphabeta/CD19-depleted stem cell transplant. The receptor comes from a male patient younger than 18 who had a stem cell transplant for acute myeloid leukemia, so the T cells may come from the graft donor. The chain has TRBV7-8 and TRBJ1-1, with a possible D match to TRBD1 (5 bases). CDR3 residues: CASSFTGWGVTEAFF. CDR3 DNA sequence: TGTGCCAGCAGCTTTACGGGCTGGGGGGTCACTGAAGCTTTCTTT.